In this sample, the clone carrying this TCR beta chain turned up a few times. This CDR3 spans 18 amino acids. Germline trimming cut 6 bases from V and 5 bases from J; bases unmatched to any gene: 12. Germline V gene sequence: CDR1 MDHEN, CDR2 SYDVKM. The data originate from a study of control samples from healthy donors and cancer patients. Sequencing used immunoSEQ multiplex PCR; TCRdb keeps in-frame clones, though not all of them. The repertoire holds some 65,000 clones, with about four fifths as singletons. The receptor was isolated from a woman in her forties or fifties with lung cancer. The chain couples TRBV28 to TRBJ2-1, with 14 bases lining up with TRBD2. Sequencing was done on a sample of PBMCs. CDR3 sequence: CASSPQTSGGVGHNEQFF. The DNA for the CDR3 is TGTGCCAGCAGCCCACAGACTAGCGGGGGGGTCGGCCACAATGAGCAGTTCTTC.